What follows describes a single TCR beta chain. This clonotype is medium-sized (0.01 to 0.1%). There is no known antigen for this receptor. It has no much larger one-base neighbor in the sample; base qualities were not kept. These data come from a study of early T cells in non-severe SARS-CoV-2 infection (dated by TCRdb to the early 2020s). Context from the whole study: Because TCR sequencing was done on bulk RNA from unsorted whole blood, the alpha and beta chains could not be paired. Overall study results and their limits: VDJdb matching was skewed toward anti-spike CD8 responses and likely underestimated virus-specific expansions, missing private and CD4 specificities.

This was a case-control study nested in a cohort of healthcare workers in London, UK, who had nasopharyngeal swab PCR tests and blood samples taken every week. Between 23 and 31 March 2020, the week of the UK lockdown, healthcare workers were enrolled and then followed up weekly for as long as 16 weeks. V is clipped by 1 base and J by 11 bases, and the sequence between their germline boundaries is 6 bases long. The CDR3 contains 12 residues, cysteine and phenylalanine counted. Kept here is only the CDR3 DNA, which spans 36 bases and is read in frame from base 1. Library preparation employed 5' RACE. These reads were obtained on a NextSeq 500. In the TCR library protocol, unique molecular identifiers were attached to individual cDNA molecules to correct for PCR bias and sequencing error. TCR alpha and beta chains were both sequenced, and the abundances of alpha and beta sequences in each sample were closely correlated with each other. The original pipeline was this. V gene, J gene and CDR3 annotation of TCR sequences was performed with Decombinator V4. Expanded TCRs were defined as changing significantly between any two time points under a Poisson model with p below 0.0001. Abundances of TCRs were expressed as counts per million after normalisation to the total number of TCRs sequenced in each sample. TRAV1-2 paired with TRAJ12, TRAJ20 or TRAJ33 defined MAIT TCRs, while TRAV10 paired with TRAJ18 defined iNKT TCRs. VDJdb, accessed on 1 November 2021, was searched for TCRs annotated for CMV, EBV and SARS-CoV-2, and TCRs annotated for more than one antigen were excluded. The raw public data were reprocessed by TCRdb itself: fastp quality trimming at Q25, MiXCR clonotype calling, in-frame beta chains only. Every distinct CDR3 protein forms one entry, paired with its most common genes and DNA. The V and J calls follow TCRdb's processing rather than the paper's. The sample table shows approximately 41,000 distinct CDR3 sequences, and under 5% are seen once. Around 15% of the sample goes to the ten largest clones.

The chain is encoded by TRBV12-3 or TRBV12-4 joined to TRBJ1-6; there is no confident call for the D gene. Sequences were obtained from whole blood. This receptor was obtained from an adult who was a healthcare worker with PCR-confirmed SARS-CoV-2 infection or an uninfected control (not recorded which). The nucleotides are TGTGCCAGCAGTTTAGGGGTGCCACCCCTCCACTTT. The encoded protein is CASSLGVPPLHF.